The TCR beta chain described here comes from a study of Ad26.COV2.S vaccination and SARS-CoV-2 variants. Study summary: The authors gave Ad26.COV2.S intramuscularly, either once or twice 56 days apart.

Per the germline V gene, CDR1 is SGDLS and CDR2 is YYNGEE. J was trimmed by 8 bases and V by 4 bases; bases with no gene match: 17. The CDR3 spans 17 residues. In this sample, this clone turned up once. The treatment here: around 19 received Ad26.COV2.S at low or high dose, single or two shots; a few received placebo; per-sample allocation not given. All samples were drawn on day 63, counting from the first vaccine or placebo injection. Produced via immunoSEQ multiplex PCR; TCRdb's table is partial and in-frame only. Here the sample spans hundreds of thousands of clones, over 75% being singletons. The sequence derives from a person between 18 and 65 years old who received the Ad26.COV2.S COVID-19 vaccine or a placebo. The chain is built from TRBV9 and TRBJ2-4; the match to TRBD1 covers 8 bases. The sample here was peripheral blood, taken in a trial of Ad26.COV2.S vaccine versus placebo. CDR3 loop: CASSPTRDRLGHDIQYF. The CDR3 DNA reads TGTGCCAGCAGCCCCACCCGGGACAGGCTGGGGCACGACATTCAGTACTTC.